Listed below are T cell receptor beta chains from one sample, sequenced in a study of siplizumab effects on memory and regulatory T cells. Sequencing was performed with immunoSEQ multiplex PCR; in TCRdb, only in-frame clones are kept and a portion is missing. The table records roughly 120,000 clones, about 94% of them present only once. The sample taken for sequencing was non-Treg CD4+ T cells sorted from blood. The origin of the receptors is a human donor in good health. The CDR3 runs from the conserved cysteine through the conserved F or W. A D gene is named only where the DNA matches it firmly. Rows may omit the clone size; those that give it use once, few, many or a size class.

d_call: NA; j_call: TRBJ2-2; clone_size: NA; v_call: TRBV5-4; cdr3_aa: CASSTTGDTGELFF; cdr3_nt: TGTGCCAGCAGCACAACAGGAGACACCGGGGAGCTGTTTTTT
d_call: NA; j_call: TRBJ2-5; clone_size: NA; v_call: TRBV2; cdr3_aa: CASSDSETQYF; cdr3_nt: TGTGCCAGCAGTGACTCGGAGACCCAGTACTTC
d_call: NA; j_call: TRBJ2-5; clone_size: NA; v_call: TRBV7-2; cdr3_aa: CASSADRGRETQYF; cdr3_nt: TGTGCCAGCAGCGCCGATCGGGGGCGGGAGACCCAGTACTTC
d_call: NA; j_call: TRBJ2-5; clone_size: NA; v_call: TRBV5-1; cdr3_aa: CASSLGGSTRTQYF; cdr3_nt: TGCGCCAGCAGCTTGGGAGGGAGCACTCGGACCCAGTACTTC
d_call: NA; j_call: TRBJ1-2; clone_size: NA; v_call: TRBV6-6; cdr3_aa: CASTKRDFNYGYTF; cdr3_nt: TGTGCCAGCACCAAACGGGACTTCAACTATGGCTACACCTTC
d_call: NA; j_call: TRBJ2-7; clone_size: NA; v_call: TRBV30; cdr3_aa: CAWTLGYEQYF; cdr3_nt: TGTGCCTGGACTCTCGGGTACGAGCAGTACTTC
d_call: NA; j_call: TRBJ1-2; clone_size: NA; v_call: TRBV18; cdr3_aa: CASSHSEGIYGYTF; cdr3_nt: TGTGCCAGCTCACACAGCGAGGGAATCTATGGCTACACCTTC
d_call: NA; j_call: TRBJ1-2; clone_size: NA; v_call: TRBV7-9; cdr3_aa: CASSLFGANYGYTF; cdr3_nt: TGTGCCAGCAGCTTATTCGGAGCTAACTATGGCTACACCTTC
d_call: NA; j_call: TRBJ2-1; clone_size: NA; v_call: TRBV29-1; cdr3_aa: CSGIRVYNEQFF; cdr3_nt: TGCAGCGGGATCAGGGTTTACAATGAGCAGTTCTTC
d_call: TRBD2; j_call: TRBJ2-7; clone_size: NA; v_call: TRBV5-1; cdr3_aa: CASSPGTSGRFSYEQYF; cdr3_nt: TGCGCCAGCAGCCCTGGGACTAGCGGGAGATTCTCCTACGAGCAGTACTTC
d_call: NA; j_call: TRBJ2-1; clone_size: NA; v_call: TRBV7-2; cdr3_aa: CASSLTGTLEQFF; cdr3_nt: TGTGCCAGCAGCCTTACCGGGACACTAGAGCAGTTCTTC
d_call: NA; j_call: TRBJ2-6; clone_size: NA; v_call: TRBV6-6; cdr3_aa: CASSYYRVGGANVLTF; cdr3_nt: TGTGCCAGCAGTTACTACAGGGTGGGGGGGGCCAACGTCCTGACTTTC
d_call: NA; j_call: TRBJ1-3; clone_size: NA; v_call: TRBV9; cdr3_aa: CASSSEGSSGNTIYF; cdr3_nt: TGTGCCAGCAGCTCAGAGGGAAGCTCTGGAAACACCATATATTTT
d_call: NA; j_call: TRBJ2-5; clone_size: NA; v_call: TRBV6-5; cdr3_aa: CASSYWGVQETQYF; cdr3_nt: TGTGCCAGCAGTTACTGGGGAGTCCAAGAGACCCAGTACTTC
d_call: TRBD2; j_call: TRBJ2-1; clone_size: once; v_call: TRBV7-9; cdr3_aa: CASRIGTSGSPSSYNEQFF; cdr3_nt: TGTGCCAGCAGGATCGGAACTAGCGGGAGCCCTAGCTCCTACAATGAGCAGTTCTTC
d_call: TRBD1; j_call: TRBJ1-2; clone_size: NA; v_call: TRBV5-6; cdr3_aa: CASSRQGMGGYTF; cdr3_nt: TGTGCCAGCAGCCGACAGGGGATGGGGGGCTACACCTTC
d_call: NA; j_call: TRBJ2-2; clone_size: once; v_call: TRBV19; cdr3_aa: CASSIPRDPTGELFF; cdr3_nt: TGTGCCAGTAGTATCCCGCGGGATCCCACCGGGGAGCTGTTTTTT
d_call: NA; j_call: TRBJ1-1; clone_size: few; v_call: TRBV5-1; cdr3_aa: CASSLRATEAFF; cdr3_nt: TGCGCCAGCAGCCTAAGGGCCACTGAAGCTTTCTTT
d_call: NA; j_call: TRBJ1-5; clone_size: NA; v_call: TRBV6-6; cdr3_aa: CASRLEGGYSNQPQHF; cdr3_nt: TGTGCCAGCCGACTGGAGGGAGGTTATAGCAATCAGCCCCAGCATTTT
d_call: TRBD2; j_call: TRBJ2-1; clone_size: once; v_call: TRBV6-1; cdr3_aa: CASSDGLAGGQNYNEQFF; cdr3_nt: TGTGCCAGCAGTGACGGACTAGCGGGGGGCCAAAACTACAATGAGCAGTTCTTC
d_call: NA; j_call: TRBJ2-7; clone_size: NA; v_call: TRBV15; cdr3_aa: CATSRSLKRGADDEQYF; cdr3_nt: TGTGCCACCAGCCGAAGCCTCAAAAGGGGAGCAGACGACGAGCAGTACTTC
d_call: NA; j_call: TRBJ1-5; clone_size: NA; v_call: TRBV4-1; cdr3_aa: CASSQDWTVSNQPQHF; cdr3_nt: TGCGCCAGCAGCCAAGATTGGACAGTGAGCAATCAGCCCCAGCATTTT
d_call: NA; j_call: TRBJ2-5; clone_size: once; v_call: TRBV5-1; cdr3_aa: CASSLYPQGETQYF; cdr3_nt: TGCGCCAGCAGCTTGTACCCCCAAGGAGAGACCCAGTACTTC
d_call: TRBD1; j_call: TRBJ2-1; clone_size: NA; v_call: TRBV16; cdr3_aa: CASSRRGQGVNEQFF; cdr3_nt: TGTGCCAGCAGCCGTAGGGGACAGGGGGTTAATGAGCAGTTCTTC
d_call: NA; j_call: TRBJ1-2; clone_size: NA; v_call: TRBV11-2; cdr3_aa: CASSPQTDYGYTF; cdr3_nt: TGTGCCAGCAGCCCCCAGACGGACTATGGCTACACCTTC
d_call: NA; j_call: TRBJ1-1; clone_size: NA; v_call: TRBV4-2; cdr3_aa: CASSLMGGAEAFF; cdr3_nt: TGTGCCAGCAGTCTAATGGGGGGGGCTGAAGCTTTCTTT
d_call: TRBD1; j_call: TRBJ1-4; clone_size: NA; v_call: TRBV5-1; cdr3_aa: CASSPRSPGTGGVSTNEKLFF; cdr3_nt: TGCGCCAGCAGCCCGCGATCCCCTGGGACAGGGGGAGTAAGCACTAATGAAAAACTGTTTTTT
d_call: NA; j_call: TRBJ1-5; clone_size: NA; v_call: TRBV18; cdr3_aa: CASSPSYRPGNQPQHF; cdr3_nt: TGTGCCAGCTCACCAAGTTATCGGCCGGGGAATCAGCCCCAGCATTTT
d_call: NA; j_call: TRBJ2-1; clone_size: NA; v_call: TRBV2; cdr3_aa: CASSEAGSLYNEQFF; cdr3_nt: TGTGCCAGCAGTGAAGCGGGTTCGTTATACAATGAGCAGTTCTTC
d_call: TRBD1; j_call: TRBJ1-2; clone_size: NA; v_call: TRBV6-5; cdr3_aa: CASSSLQGVGYTF; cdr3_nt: TGTGCCAGCAGTTCCCTTCAGGGGGTGGGCTACACCTTC
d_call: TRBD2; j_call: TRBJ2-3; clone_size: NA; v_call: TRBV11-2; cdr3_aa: CASSPSGVTDTQYF; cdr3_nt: TGTGCCAGCAGCCCGAGCGGGGTCACAGATACGCAGTATTTT
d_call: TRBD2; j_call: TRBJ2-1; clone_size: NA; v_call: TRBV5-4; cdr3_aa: CASSHGLAFGNEQFF; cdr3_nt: TGTGCCAGCAGCCATGGACTAGCGTTCGGCAATGAGCAGTTCTTC
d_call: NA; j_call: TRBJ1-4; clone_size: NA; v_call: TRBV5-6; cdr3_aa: CASSSEGGDEKLFF; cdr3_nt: TGTGCCAGCAGCTCTGAAGGGGGAGATGAAAAACTGTTTTTT
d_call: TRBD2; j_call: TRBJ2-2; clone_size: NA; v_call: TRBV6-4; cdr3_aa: CASTRSAGDEELFF; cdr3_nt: TGTGCCAGCACCCGGTCCGCGGGGGACGAGGAGCTGTTTTTT
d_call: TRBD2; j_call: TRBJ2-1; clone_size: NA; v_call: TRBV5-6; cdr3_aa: CASSGGLAGGLTQFF; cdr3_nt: TGTGCCAGCAGCGGGGGACTAGCGGGAGGGCTAACGCAGTTCTTC
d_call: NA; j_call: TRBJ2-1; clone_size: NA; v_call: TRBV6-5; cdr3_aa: CATRRTTNVYEQFF; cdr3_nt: TGTGCCACCCGACGAACGACGAACGTCTATGAGCAGTTCTTC
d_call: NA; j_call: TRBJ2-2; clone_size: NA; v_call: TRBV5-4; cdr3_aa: CASTSQLNRELFF; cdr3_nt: TGTGCCAGCACCTCGCAGTTGAACCGGGAGCTGTTTTTT
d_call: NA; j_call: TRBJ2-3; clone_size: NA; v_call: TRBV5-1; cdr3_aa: CASSPGGPTDTQYF; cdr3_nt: TGCGCCAGCAGCCCCGGGGGGCCCACAGATACGCAGTATTTT
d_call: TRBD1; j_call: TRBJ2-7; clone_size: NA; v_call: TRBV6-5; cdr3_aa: CASSYSRTGGYEQYF; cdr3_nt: TGTGCCAGCAGTTACTCTCGGACAGGGGGCTACGAGCAGTACTTC
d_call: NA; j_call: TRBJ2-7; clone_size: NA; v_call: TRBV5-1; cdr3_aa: CASSSGGEPYEQYF; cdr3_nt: TGCGCCAGCAGCTCCGGAGGGGAGCCGTACGAGCAGTACTTC
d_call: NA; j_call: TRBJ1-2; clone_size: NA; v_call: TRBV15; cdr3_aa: CATSREGSRGNYGYTF; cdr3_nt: TGTGCCACCAGCAGAGAGGGATCGAGGGGTAACTATGGCTACACCTTC
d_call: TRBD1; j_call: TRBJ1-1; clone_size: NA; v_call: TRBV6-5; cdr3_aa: CASRGQGAGNTEAFF; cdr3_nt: TGTGCCAGCAGGGGACAGGGGGCGGGTAACACTGAAGCTTTCTTT
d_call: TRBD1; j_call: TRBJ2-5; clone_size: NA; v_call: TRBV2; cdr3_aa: CASSGQGVGETQYF; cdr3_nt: TGTGCCAGCAGTGGACAGGGTGTAGGGGAGACCCAGTACTTC
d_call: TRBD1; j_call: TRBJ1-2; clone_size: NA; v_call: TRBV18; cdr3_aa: CASSPSRQGYYGYTF; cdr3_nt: TGTGCCAGCTCACCAAGCCGACAGGGTTACTATGGCTACACCTTC
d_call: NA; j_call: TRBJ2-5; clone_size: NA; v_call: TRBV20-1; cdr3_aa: CSASPGETQYF; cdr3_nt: TGCAGTGCTAGTCCCGGAGAGACCCAGTACTTC
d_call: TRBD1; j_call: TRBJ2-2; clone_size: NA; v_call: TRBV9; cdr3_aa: CASRGQSNTGELFF; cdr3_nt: TGTGCCAGCCGGGGACAGTCGAACACCGGGGAGCTGTTTTTT
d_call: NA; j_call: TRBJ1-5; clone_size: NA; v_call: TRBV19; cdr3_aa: CASSIRNLAPDQPQHF; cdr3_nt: TGTGCCAGTAGTATACGGAATCTGGCACCGGATCAGCCCCAGCATTTT
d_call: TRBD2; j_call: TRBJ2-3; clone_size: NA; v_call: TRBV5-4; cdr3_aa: CASSLASGNTDTQYF; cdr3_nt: TGTGCCAGCAGCTTGGCTAGCGGAAACACAGATACGCAGTATTTT